The 4 T cell receptor beta chains presented below share a single source sample, sequenced in a study of T-cell reconstitution after alpha-beta-depleted transplantation in children (dated by TCRdb to 2016 to 2017). In the paper's terms, the time point label means: day 60 (about 2 months) after transplantation. Interpreted using the paper, the treatment or condition label stands for: allogeneic hematopoietic cell transplantation with graft depleted of TCRalphabeta T cells and CD19 B cells. Libraries were prepared through PCR. The instrument was an Illumina HiSeq 2500. TCR library preparation used molecular barcoding, with unique molecular identifiers applied to normalize quantification of the TCRbeta repertoire. TCRdb itself trimmed the public reads at Q25 with fastp, ran MiXCR and retained productive beta chains. A single entry per CDR3 protein holds the most common genes and DNA from its merged rows. Across this sample there are over 100,000 distinct CDR3 sequences, with 4.5% to 7.5% seen only once. The top ten clones comprise 6.1% of the sample.

Sequenced material: PBMCs, mostly from graft donor cells, taken 60 days after TCRalphabeta/CD19-depleted stem cell transplant. These receptor sequences come from a female patient under 10 years old who had a stem cell transplant for Fanconi anemia, so the T cells may come from the graft donor.

This clonotype was found many times. The CDR3 bases are TGTGCCAGTAGTATGTTCGGGGATGGCTACACCTTC. Translated, it gives CASSMFGDGYTF. The chain combines TRBV19 with TRBJ1-2; D is ambiguous. This CDR3 has 12 amino acids. CDR1 and CDR2 (germline): LNHDA, SQIVND (reference sequence). The V end was cut by 3 bases, the J end by 6 bases, with 8 bases between.

This clonotype appeared many times. The chain couples TRBV12-3 or TRBV12-4 to TRBJ1-5, with D maybe TRBD1 (6 bases). The V gene lost 3 bases and the J gene lost 5 bases, with 14 bases spanning the gap. This CDR3 is built from 15 residues. CDR3 DNA sequence: TGTGCCAGCAGTTTTGCCGGGGGCAAGGATCAGCCCCAGCATTTT. It is translated as CASSFAGGKDQPQHF.

This chain connects TRBV10-3 to TRBJ1-2; a possible D gene is TRBD1 (6 bases). This CDR3 is 14 amino acids long. The germline V and J ends were trimmed by 7 bases and 5 bases, with 17 bases remaining between them. Germline V gene data show CDR1 as ENHRY and CDR2 as SYGVKD. The CDR3 nucleotides are TGTGCCATCAAGCCCCCGGGACACCCATATGGCTACACCTTC. It translates to CAIKPPGHPYGYTF.

This rearrangement joins TRBV2 to TRBJ2-7; D unresolved. V lost 7 bases and J lost 6, with 16 bases in between. CDR1 SNHLY and CDR2 FYNNEI come from the germline V gene. The CDR3 extends over 13 amino acids. CDR3 coding DNA: TGTGCCAGCACCGACCCCTGGGATCCCGAGCAGTACTTC. Protein product: CASTDPWDPEQYF.